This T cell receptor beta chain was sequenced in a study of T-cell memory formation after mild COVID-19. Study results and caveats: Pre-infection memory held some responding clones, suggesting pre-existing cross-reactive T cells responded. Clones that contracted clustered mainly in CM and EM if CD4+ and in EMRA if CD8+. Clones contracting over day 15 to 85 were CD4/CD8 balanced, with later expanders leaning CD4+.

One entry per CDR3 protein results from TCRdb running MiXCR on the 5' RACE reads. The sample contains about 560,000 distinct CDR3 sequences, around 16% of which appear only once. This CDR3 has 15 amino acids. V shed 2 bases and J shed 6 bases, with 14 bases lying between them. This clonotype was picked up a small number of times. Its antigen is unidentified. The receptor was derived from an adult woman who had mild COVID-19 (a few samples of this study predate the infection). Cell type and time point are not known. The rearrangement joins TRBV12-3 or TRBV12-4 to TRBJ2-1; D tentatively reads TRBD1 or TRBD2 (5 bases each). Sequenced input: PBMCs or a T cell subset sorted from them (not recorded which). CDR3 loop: CASSLIGTAGNEQFF. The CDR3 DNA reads TGTGCCAGCAGTTTAATCGGGACGGCCGGCAATGAGCAGTTCTTC.